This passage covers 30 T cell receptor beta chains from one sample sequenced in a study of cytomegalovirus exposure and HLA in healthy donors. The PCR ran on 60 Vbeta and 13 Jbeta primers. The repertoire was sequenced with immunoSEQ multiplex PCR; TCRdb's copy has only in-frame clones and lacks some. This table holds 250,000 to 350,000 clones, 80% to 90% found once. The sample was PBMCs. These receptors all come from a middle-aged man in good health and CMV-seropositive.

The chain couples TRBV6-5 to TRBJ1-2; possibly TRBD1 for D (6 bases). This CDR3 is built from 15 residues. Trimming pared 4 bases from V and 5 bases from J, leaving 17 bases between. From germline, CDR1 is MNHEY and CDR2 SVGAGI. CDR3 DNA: TGTGCCAGCAGTTCCACCGACAGGCCGTGGTATGGCTACACCTTC. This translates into CASSSTDRPWYGYTF.

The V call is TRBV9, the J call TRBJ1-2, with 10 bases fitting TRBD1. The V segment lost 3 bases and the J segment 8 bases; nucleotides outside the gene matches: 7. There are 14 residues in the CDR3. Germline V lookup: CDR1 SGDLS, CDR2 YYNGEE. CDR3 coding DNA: TGTGCCAGCAGCGGAACCGGGACAGGGGACGGCTACACCTTC. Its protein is CASSGTGTGDGYTF.

The CDR3 sequence is CASSYQTGVRGYTF. CDR3 DNA sequence: TGTGCCAGCAGTTACCAGACAGGCGTACGGGGCTACACCTTC. The chain joins TRBV6-5 to TRBJ1-2; a weak D match, TRBD1 (6 bases). The V and J ends lost 2 bases and 8 bases respectively, with 15 bases between them. Germline CDR1 and CDR2: MNHEY and SVGAGI. The CDR3 is made up of 14 amino acids.

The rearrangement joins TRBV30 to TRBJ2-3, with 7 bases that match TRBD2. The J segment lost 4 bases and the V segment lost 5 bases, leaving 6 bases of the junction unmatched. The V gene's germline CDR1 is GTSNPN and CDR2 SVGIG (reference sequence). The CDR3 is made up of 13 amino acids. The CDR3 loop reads CAWGTNGADTQYF. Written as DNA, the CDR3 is TGTGCCTGGGGGACTAACGGGGCAGATACGCAGTATTTT.

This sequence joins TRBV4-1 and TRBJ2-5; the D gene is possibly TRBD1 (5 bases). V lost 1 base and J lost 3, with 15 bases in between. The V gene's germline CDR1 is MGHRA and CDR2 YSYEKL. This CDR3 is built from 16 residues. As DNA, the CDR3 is TGCGCCAGCAGCCAAGGGCCCAGGGTAGCAGAAGAGACCCAGTACTTC. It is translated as CASSQGPRVAEETQYF.

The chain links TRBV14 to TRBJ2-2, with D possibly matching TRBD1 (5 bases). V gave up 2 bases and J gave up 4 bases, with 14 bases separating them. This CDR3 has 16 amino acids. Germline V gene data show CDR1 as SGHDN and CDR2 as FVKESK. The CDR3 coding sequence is TGTGCCAGCAGCCAATATAGGCAGGGCCGCACCGGGGAGCTGTTTTTT. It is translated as CASSQYRQGRTGELFF.

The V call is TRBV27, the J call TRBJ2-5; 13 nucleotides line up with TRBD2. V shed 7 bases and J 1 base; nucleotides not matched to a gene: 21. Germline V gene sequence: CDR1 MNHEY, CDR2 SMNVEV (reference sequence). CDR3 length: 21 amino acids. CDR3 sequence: CASTLIGLAGDVYRGQETQYF. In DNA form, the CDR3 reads TGTGCCAGCACTCTGATAGGACTAGCGGGAGACGTGTATCGGGGCCAAGAGACCCAGTACTTC.

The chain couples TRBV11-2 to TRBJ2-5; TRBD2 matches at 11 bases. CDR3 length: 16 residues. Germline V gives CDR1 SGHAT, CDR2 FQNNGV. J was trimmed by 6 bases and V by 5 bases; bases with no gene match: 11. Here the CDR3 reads CASSRGTSGLNKTQYF. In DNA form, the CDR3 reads TGTGCCAGCAGCCGCGGGACTAGCGGTTTGAACAAGACCCAGTACTTC.

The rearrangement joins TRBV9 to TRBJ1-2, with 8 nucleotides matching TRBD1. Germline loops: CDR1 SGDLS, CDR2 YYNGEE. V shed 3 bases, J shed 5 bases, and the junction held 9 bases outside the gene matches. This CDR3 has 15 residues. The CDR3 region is CASSGGTGGRYGYTF. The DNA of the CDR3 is TGTGCCAGCAGCGGGGGAACAGGGGGAAGATATGGCTACACCTTC.

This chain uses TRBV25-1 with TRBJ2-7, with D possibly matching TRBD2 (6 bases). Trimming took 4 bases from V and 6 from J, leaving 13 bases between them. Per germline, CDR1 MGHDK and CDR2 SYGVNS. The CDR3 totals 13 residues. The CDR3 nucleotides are TGTGCCAGCAGTGCCTCTGAGGGACTCGAGCAGTACTTC. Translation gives CASSASEGLEQYF.

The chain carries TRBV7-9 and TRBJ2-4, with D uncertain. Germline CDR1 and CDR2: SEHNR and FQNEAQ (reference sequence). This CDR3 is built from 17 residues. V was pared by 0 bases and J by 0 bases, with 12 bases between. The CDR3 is CASSLATVREAKNIQYF. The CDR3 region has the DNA TGTGCCAGCAGCTTAGCTACTGTGCGAGAAGCCAAAAACATTCAGTACTTC.

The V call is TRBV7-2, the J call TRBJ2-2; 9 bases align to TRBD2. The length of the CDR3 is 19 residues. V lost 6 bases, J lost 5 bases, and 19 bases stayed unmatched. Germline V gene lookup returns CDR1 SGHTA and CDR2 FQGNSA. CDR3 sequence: CASSRKGGAGGGRTGELFF. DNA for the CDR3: TGTGCCAGCAGTCGAAAAGGCGGAGCGGGAGGAGGTCGGACCGGGGAGCTGTTTTTT.

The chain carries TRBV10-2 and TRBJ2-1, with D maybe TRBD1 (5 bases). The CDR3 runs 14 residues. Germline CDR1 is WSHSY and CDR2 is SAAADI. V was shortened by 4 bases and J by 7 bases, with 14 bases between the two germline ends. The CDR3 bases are TGCGCCAGCAGTGGGCAGGGATTGCGGAATGAGCAGTTCTTC. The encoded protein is CASSGQGLRNEQFF.

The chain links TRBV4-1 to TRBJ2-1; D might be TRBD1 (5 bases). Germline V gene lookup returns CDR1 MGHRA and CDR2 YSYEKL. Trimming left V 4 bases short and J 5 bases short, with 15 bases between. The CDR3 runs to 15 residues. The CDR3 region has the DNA TGCGCCAGCAGCCTTTTAGGGGCAGTTGACAATGAGCAGTTCTTC. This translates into CASSLLGAVDNEQFF.

Here the CDR3 reads CASSSRAGTRTYGYTF. The CDR3 nucleotides are TGTGCCAGCAGCTCAAGAGCCGGGACAAGGACCTATGGCTACACCTTC. The chain uses TRBV7-8 and TRBJ1-2; the D gene is possibly TRBD1 (6 bases). With 4 bases removed from V and 4 bases from J, the gap between germline ends came to 19 bases. Germline CDR1 reads SGHVS; CDR2 reads FQNEAQ. This CDR3 has 16 residues.

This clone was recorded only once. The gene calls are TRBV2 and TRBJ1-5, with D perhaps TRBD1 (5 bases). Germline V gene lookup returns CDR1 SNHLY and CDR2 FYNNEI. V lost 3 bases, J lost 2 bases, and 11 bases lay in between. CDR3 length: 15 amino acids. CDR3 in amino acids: CASSESGGGNQPQHF. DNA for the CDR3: TGTGCCAGCAGTGAGTCGGGGGGGGGCAATCAGCCCCAGCATTTT.

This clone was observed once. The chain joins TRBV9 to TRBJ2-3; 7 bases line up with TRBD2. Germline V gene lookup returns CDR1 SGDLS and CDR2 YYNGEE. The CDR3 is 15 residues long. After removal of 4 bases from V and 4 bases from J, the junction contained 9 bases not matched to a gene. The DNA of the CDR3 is TGTGCCAGCAGCCCTCTCGGCGGGAGCTCAGATACGCAGTATTTT. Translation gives CASSPLGGSSDTQYF.

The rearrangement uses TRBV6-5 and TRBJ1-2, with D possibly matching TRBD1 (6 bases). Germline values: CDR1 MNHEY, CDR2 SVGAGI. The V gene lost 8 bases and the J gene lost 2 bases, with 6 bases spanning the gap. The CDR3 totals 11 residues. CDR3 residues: CASGTNYGYTF. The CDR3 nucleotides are TGTGCCAGCGGGACAAACTATGGCTACACCTTC.

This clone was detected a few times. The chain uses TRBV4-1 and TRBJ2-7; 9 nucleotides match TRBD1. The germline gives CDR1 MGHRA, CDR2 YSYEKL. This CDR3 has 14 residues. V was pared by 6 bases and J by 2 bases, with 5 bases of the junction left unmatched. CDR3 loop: CASRRTGETYEQYF. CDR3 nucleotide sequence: TGCGCCAGCAGGAGGACAGGGGAGACCTACGAGCAGTACTTC.

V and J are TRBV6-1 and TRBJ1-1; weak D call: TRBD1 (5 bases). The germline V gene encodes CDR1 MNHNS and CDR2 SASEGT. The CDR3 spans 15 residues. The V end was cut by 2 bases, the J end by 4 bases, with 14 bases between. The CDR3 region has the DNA TGTGCCAGCAGTGAATTAGGGGCTACGTTCACTGAAGCTTTCTTT. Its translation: CASSELGATFTEAFF.

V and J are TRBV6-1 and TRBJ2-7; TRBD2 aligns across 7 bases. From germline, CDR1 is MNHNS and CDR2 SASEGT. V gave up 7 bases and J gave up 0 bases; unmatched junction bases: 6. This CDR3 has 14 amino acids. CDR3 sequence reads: CASIVGRFSYEQYF. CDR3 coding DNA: TGTGCCAGCATCGTCGGGAGGTTCTCCTACGAGCAGTACTTC.

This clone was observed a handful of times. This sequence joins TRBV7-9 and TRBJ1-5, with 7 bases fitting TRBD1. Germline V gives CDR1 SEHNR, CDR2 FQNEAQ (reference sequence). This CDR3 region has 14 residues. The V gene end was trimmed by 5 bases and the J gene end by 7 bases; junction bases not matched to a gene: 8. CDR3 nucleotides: TGTGCCAGCAGCGGGGTACAGGGGACCCAGCCCCAGCATTTT. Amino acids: CASSGVQGTQPQHF.

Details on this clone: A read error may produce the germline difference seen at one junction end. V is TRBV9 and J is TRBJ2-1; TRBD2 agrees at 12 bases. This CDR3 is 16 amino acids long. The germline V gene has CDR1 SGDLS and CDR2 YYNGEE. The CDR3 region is CASSGLAGVSDNEQFF. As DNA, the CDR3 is TGTGCCAGCAGCGGACTAGCGGGAGTCTCCGACAATGAGCAGTTCTTC.

The CDR3 here is CASRYRGDNQPQHF. CDR3 DNA: TGTGCCAGCAGATACAGGGGCGACAATCAGCCCCAGCATTTT. V gene TRBV27 combines with J gene TRBJ1-5; 7 bases match TRBD1. Germline CDR1 and CDR2: MNHEY and SMNVEV (reference sequence). CDR3 length equals 14 residues. V trimming: 6 bases; J trimming: 3 bases; junction bases outside the gene matches: 5.

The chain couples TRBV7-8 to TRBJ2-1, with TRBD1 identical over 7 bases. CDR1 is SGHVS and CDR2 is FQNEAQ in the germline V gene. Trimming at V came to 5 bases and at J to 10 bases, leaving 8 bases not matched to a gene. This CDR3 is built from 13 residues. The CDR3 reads CASSPRQGDEQFF. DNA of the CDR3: TGTGCCAGCAGCCCCCGACAGGGAGACGAGCAGTTCTTC.

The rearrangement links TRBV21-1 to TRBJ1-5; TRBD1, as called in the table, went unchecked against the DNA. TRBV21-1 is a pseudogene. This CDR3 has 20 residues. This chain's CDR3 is CASTHFTRDTEAYSNQPQHF. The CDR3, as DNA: TGTGCCAGCACCCATTTCACCCGGGACACCGAAGCCTATAGCAATCAGCCCCAGCATTTT.

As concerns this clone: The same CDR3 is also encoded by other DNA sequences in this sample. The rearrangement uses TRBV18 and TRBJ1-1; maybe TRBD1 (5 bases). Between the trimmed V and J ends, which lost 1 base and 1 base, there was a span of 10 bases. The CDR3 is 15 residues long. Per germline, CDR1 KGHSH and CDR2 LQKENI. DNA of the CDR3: TGTGCCAGCTCACCACTCACAGGCCAGAACACTGAAGCTTTCTTT. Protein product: CASSPLTGQNTEAFF.

The CDR3 DNA sequence: TGTGCCAGCAGTTCCCCTAGGCGGGGATCGCGTTCACCCCTCCACTTT. The encoded protein is CASSSPRRGSRSPLHF. The chain recombines TRBV28 with TRBJ1-6; D remains unclear. Trimming stripped 4 bases from V and 9 bases from J, with 19 bases between. The germline gives CDR1 MDHEN, CDR2 SYDVKM. CDR3 length equals 16 residues.

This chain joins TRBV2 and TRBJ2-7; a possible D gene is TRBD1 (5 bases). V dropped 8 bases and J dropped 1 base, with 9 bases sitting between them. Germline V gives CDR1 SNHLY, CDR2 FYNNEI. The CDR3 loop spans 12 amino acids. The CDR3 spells CASVRGSYEQYF. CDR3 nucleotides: TGTGCCAGCGTAAGGGGATCCTACGAGCAGTACTTC.

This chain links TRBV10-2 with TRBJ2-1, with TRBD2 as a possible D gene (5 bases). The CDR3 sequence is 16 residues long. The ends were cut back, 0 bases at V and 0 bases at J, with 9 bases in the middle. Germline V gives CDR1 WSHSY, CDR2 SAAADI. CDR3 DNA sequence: TGCGCCAGCAGTGAGTCTGGCGGGCCCTCCTACAATGAGCAGTTCTTC. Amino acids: CASSESGGPSYNEQFF.